Following are 13 T cell receptor beta chains from one sample sequenced in a study of blood T cells in healthy people across ages. PCR was performed a second time for roughly 7 to 12 cycles using a sample-barcoded 5' primer and a J-beta primer mix. MiXCR, applied by TCRdb to the 5' RACE reads, yields one record per CDR3 protein. The data show over 1,300,000 distinct CDR3 sequences, approximately 59% seen once. Source material: blood. The source is a man in his late teens or twenties in good health.

This rearrangement joins TRBV30 to TRBJ1-2, with a tentative D call TRBD1 (6 bases). The CDR3 spans 15 residues. The V gene's germline CDR1 is GTSNPN and CDR2 SVGIG (reference sequence). Trimming left V 0 bases short and J 1 base short, with 12 bases between. The CDR3, as DNA: TGTGCCTGGAGTGTATCGCGCAGGGGTAACTATGGCTACACCTTC. Encoded protein: CAWSVSRRGNYGYTF.

The J gene is TRBJ2-7, the V gene TRBV4-1, with TRBD1 identical over 7 bases. Per germline, CDR1 MGHRA and CDR2 YSYEKL. The CDR3 totals 14 residues. J gave up 5 bases and V 2 bases, and 6 bases lay outside the gene matches. The CDR3 DNA reads as TGCGCCAGCAGCCAACCCGGGACAGCCAACGAGCAGTACTTC. This encodes CASSQPGTANEQYF.

This chain connects TRBV7-9 to TRBJ2-3; 13 bases are shared with TRBD2. The V and J ends lost 5 bases and 5 bases, in that order; junction bases with no gene match: 7. This CDR3 is 16 amino acids long. The germline V gene encodes CDR1 SEHNR and CDR2 FQNEAQ (reference sequence). Written as DNA, the CDR3 is TGTGCCAGCAGCGGCTCGGGACTAGCGGGGCTAGATACGCAGTATTTT. Its translation: CASSGSGLAGLDTQYF. The variable domain in full, completed from reference TRBV7-9 and TRBJ2-3, reads DTGVSQNPRHKITKRGQNVTFRCDPISEHNRLYWYRQTLGQGPEFLTYFQNEAQLEKSRLLSDRFSAERPKGSFSTLEIQRTEQGDSAMYLCASSGSGLAGLDTQYFGPGTRLTVL.

J is TRBJ2-3 and V is TRBV5-6, with a tentative D call TRBD1 (6 bases). Trimming cost V 2 bases and J 8 bases, with 15 bases left between them. In germline, CDR1 is SGHDT, CDR2 YYEEEE. This CDR3 has 14 amino acids. The CDR3 spells CASSLGPSRGTQYF. In nucleotides, the CDR3 is TGTGCCAGCAGCTTAGGACCGAGCAGGGGTACGCAGTATTTT.

The chain recombines TRBV6-1 with TRBJ2-7, with D maybe TRBD1 (5 bases). Between the trimmed V and J ends, which lost 1 base and 0 bases, there was a span of 10 bases. Germline V gene data show CDR1 as MNHNS and CDR2 as SASEGT. CDR3 size: 15 residues. CDR3 DNA: TGTGCCAGCAGTGAAGGGACACAGAGCTCCTACGAGCAGTACTTC. Translating gives CASSEGTQSSYEQYF.

This clonotype was found once. V usage is TRBV4-1 and J usage is TRBJ2-7, with 10 bases aligning to TRBD1. The CDR3 has 14 amino acids. CDR1 and CDR2 from the germline V gene are MGHRA and YSYEKL. Germline trimming cut 2 bases from V and 6 bases from J; bases unmatched to any gene: 4. The CDR3 region is CASSQSTGGSEQYF. In DNA, the CDR3 is TGCGCCAGCAGCCAATCGACAGGGGGCAGCGAGCAGTACTTC.

This chain links TRBV25-1 with TRBJ2-5, with D maybe TRBD2 (6 bases). CDR1 and CDR2 from the germline V gene are MGHDK and SYGVNS. The ends were cut back, 2 bases at V and 5 bases at J, with 18 bases in the middle. The CDR3 has 16 residues. CDR3 protein: CASSEPGLKLYETQYF. CDR3 sequence (DNA): TGTGCCAGCAGTGAACCGGGACTTAAGCTGTACGAGACCCAGTACTTC.

This chain links TRBV4-1 with TRBJ1-4, with a possible D match to TRBD1 (5 bases). From germline, CDR1 is MGHRA and CDR2 YSYEKL. The V gene lost 6 bases and the J gene lost 5 bases, with 16 bases spanning the gap. CDR3 size: 15 residues. CDR3 DNA: TGCGCCAGCAGACCATGGGCGGGGGAAAATGAAAAACTGTTTTTT. Its translation: CASRPWAGENEKLFF.

This sequence joins TRBV20-1 and TRBJ1-5; 7 bases agree with TRBD1. J gave up 8 bases and V 0 bases, and 13 bases lay outside the gene matches. The CDR3 is 16 residues long. Looked up from germline, CDR1 is DFQATT and CDR2 is SNEGSKA (reference sequence). CDR3 residues: CSARDLGGKGLEPQHF. CDR3 nucleotides: TGCAGTGCTAGAGATCTAGGGGGCAAGGGTTTGGAGCCCCAGCATTTT.

This clonotype came up a few times. This sequence joins TRBV7-9 and TRBJ2-4; 9 positions match TRBD1. Germline-derived CDR1 and CDR2 are SEHNR and FQNEAQ (reference sequence). The V gene end was trimmed by 3 bases and the J gene end by 0 bases; junction bases not matched to a gene: 3. The CDR3 is 16 residues long. The CDR3 DNA reads TGTGCCAGCAGCTTCCAGGGACAGGGAGCCAAAAACATTCAGTACTTC. Amino acids: CASSFQGQGAKNIQYF.

CDR3 coding DNA: TGTGCCAGCTCACCACGGGTTTTGCGGGGGACATACAATGAGCAGTTCTTC. Its translation: CASSPRVLRGTYNEQFF. The chain carries TRBV18 and TRBJ2-1, with D possibly matching TRBD2 (7 bases). The CDR3 contains 17 residues. Between the trimmed V and J ends, which lost 1 base and 4 bases, there was a span of 17 bases. CDR1 is KGHSH, CDR2 LQKENI, per germline.

The chain links TRBV25-1 to TRBJ2-7; D possibly uses TRBD1 or TRBD2 (5 bases each). Trimming took off 1 base at V and 2 bases at J, with 12 bases between the two ends. This CDR3 has 15 amino acids. Germline lookup yields CDR1 MGHDK and CDR2 SYGVNS. CDR3 amino acids: CASSESGTAPYEQYF. The CDR3 nucleotides are TGTGCCAGCAGTGAATCCGGGACGGCACCCTACGAGCAGTACTTC.

The rearrangement uses TRBV10-2 and TRBJ2-5; the D is unclear. Germline V gene sequence: CDR1 WSHSY, CDR2 SAAADI. The CDR3 consists of 16 residues. V lost 4 bases and J 1 base, leaving 16 bases between the germline ends. CDR3 sequence: CASSVSLGIPQETQYF. The DNA of the CDR3 is TGCGCCAGCAGTGTCTCATTGGGGATCCCCCAAGAGACCCAGTACTTC.